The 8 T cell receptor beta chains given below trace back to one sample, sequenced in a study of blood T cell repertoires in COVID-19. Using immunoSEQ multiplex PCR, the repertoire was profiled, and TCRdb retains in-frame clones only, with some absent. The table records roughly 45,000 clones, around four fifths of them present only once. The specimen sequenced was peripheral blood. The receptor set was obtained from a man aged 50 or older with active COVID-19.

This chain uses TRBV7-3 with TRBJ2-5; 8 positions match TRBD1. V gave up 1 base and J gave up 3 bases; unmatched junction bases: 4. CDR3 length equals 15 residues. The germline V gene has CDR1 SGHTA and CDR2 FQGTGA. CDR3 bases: TGTGCCAGCAGCTTAAGTGGGACAGGCAAAGAGACCCAGTACTTC. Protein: CASSLSGTGKETQYF.

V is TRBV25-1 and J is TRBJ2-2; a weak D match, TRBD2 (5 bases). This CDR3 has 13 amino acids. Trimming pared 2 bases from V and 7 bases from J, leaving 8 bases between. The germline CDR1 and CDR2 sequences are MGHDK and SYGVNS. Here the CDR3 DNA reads TGTGCCAGCAGTGAACGAGGGAACGGGGAGCTGTTTTTT. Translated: CASSERGNGELFF.

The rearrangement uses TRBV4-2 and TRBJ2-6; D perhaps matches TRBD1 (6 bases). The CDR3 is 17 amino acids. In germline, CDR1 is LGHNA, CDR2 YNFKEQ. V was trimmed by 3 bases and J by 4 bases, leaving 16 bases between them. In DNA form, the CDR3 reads TGTGCCAGCAGCCAGGACAATACAGGGTCCGGGGCCAACGTCCTGACTTTC. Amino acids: CASSQDNTGSGANVLTF.

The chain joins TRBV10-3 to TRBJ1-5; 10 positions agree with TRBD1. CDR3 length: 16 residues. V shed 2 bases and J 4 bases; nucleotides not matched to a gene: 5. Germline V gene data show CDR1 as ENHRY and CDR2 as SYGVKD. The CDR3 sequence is CAISEDRGLWNQPQHF. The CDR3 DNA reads TGTGCCATCAGTGAGGACAGGGGGCTTTGGAATCAGCCCCAGCATTTT.

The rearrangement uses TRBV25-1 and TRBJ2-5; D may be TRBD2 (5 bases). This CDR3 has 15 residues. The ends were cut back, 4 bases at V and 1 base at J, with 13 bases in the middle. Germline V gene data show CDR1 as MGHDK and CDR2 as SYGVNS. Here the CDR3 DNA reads TGTGCCAGCAGTGTTAGCGCCAAGTTCCAAGAGACCCAGTACTTC. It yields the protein CASSVSAKFQETQYF.

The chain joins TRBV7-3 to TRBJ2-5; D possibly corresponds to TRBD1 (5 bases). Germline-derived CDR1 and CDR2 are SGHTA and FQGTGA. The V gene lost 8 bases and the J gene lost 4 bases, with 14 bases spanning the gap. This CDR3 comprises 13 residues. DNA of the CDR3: TGTGCCAGCTCTTTCGGCCAGGGAGAGACCCAGTACTTC. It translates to CASSFGQGETQYF.

CDR3 sequence: CASSLGELVAGYEQYF. CDR3 sequence (DNA): TGTGCCAGCAGCTTGGGGGAATTGGTAGCGGGATACGAGCAGTACTTC. The chain has TRBV5-4 and TRBJ2-7; TRBD2 aligns across 8 bases. CDR3 length: 16 amino acids. The V and J ends lost 0 bases and 4 bases, in that order; junction bases with no gene match: 9. Germline CDR1 is SGHNT and CDR2 is YYREEE (reference sequence).

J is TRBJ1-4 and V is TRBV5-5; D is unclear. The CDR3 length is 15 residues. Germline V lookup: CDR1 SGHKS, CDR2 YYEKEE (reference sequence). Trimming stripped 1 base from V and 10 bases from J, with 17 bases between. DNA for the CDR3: TGTGCCAGCAGCTTGTTGTCAGACATGTCCGGAAAACTGTTTTTT. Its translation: CASSLLSDMSGKLFF.